A single sample is the source of the 27 T cell receptor beta chains below, sequenced in a study of OX40 agonist ivuxolimab in advanced cancers. Using immunoSEQ multiplex PCR, the repertoire was profiled, and TCRdb retains in-frame clones only, with some absent. The data hold roughly 40,000 clones, with over 75% observed a single time. Here the sequenced sample was CD4+ or CD8+ T cells sorted from blood, taken in a trial of the OX40 agonist ivuxolimab. All receptors derive from an adult with an advanced solid tumor such as melanoma, head and neck, liver or kidney cancer.

This chain uses TRBV27 with TRBJ1-6; the D is unclear. CDR1 and CDR2 (germline): MNHEY, SMNVEV (reference sequence). The length of the CDR3 is 15 residues. Trimming pared 7 bases from V and 5 bases from J, leaving 15 bases between. CDR3 in DNA: TGTGCCAGCACCACCCGGGCCAGGAATAATTCACCCCTCCACTTT. Its protein is CASTTRARNNSPLHF.

The chain carries TRBV4-1 and TRBJ2-3, with 8 bases identical to TRBD1. This CDR3 region has 17 residues. Trimming removed 0 bases from V and 4 bases from J; junction bases left unmatched: 9. Germline V gene data show CDR1 as MGHRA and CDR2 as YSYEKL. The CDR3 here is CASSQDGQGWIADTQYF. CDR3 coding DNA: TGCGCCAGCAGCCAAGATGGACAGGGCTGGATTGCAGATACGCAGTATTTT.

This clone was seen only a few times. V gene TRBV5-4 combines with J gene TRBJ2-1; 11 bases align to TRBD2. CDR1 SGHNT and CDR2 YYREEE come from the germline V gene (reference sequence). V shed 1 base and J 12 bases; nucleotides not matched to a gene: 6. There are 14 residues in the CDR3. CDR3 nucleotides: TGTGCCAGCAGCTTGACTAGCGGGAGTTCGGTGCAGTTCTTC. It is translated as CASSLTSGSSVQFF.

This chain uses TRBV6-5 with TRBJ1-5; perhaps TRBD1 as D (5 bases). V gave up 6 bases and J gave up 2 bases, with 14 bases separating them. CDR3 size: 15 residues. In germline, CDR1 is MNHEY, CDR2 SVGAGI. This CDR3 is CASSLREGGNQPQHF. The CDR3 nucleotides read TGTGCCAGCAGCCTCAGGGAGGGTGGCAATCAGCCCCAGCATTTT.

In DNA form, the CDR3 reads TGTGCCAGCAGCTCAGAGGTGGAGCAGTACTTC. It translates to CASSSEVEQYF. The V call is TRBV7-9, the J call TRBJ2-7; D is ambiguous. V gave up 4 bases and J gave up 7 bases, with 8 bases separating them. There are 11 residues in the CDR3. Germline loops: CDR1 SEHNR, CDR2 FQNEAQ (reference sequence).

V gene TRBV10-1 combines with J gene TRBJ2-4; D is undetermined. V was clipped by 1 base and J by 0 bases, with 10 bases between them. The CDR3 totals 16 residues. CDR1 is WNHNN and CDR2 is SYGVQD in the germline V gene (reference sequence). The CDR3 loop is CASSEYPALAKNIQYF. Written as DNA, the CDR3 is TGCGCCAGCAGTGAGTACCCAGCACTAGCCAAAAACATTCAGTACTTC.

The genes are TRBV6-6 and TRBJ2-7; perhaps D is TRBD1 or TRBD2 (6 bases each). The CDR3 runs 13 residues. Germline CDR1 and CDR2: MNHNY and SVGAGI (reference sequence). V lost 7 bases and J lost 6, with 16 bases in between. The CDR3 region has the DNA TGTGCCAGCACCAAAAGTCCGGGGGCCGAGCAGTACTTC. It encodes CASTKSPGAEQYF.

The V call is TRBV6-1, the J call TRBJ2-5, with no clear D. The last part of the DNA fits TRBJ2-7 better; the J call may be wrong. The CDR3 runs to 14 residues. Per the germline V gene, CDR1 is MNHNS and CDR2 is SASEGT. CDR3: CASSVSPLTYEQYF. The CDR3 DNA is TGTGCCAGCAGTGTCTCTCCGCTAACCTACGAGCAGTACTTC.

J is TRBJ1-1 and V is TRBV6-5; D is unresolved. Germline V lookup: CDR1 MNHEY, CDR2 SVGAGI. V lost 0 bases and J 10 bases, leaving 12 bases between the germline ends. The CDR3 is made up of 13 amino acids. In DNA form, the CDR3 reads TGTGCCAGCAGTTACTCGAGGACCGAGGGAGCTTTCTTT. Amino acid sequence: CASSYSRTEGAFF.

This clone was observed once. V usage is TRBV30 and J usage is TRBJ2-5, with a tentative D call TRBD2 (5 bases). Germline V gene data show CDR1 as GTSNPN and CDR2 as SVGIG (reference sequence). V shed 0 bases and J shed 3 bases, with 11 bases lying between them. The CDR3 is 14 residues long. Here the CDR3 reads CAWSVVGREETQYF. The DNA of the CDR3 is TGTGCCTGGAGTGTAGTTGGGCGGGAAGAGACCCAGTACTTC.

The rearrangement joins TRBV5-1 to TRBJ2-5; 11 bases line up with TRBD2. CDR3 length: 16 amino acids. Trimming took 1 base from V and 1 from J; bases not matched to a gene: 3. Germline CDR1 SGHRS, CDR2 YFSETQ. DNA of the CDR3: TGCGCCAGCAGCTTGCTGACTAGCGGGACCCAAGAGACCCAGTACTTC. Its protein product is CASSLLTSGTQETQYF.

The chain joins TRBV15 to TRBJ2-1, with a tentative D call TRBD1 (5 bases). There are 17 residues in the CDR3. Germline values: CDR1 LNHNV, CDR2 YYDKDF (reference sequence). The V gene lost 0 bases and the J gene lost 9 bases, with 21 bases spanning the gap. The CDR3 coding sequence is TGTGCCACCAGCAGAGAGGTGGTAAGAAACAGGTTTATTGAGCAGTTCTTC. Encoded protein: CATSREVVRNRFIEQFF.

The chain employs TRBV23-1 and TRBJ2-7; D is unclear. TRBV23-1 is an ORF; its function is uncertain. V shed 10 bases and J shed 2 bases, with 15 bases lying between them. CDR3 length: 13 residues. The CDR3 loop reads CAILSSPTYEQYF. The CDR3 coding sequence is TGCGCCATCCTCTCTAGTCCAACCTACGAGCAGTACTTC.

The chain is built from TRBV27 and TRBJ1-2; 9 bases agree with TRBD1. V lost 3 bases, J lost 4 bases, and 3 bases stayed unmatched. Germline-derived CDR1 and CDR2 are MNHEY and SMNVEV (reference sequence). The CDR3 is 14 amino acids. This chain's CDR3 is CASSLVDRGYGYTF. The CDR3 DNA follows: TGTGCCAGCAGTTTGGTGGACAGGGGCTATGGCTACACCTTC.

The chain couples TRBV19 to TRBJ1-5; 7 bases map to TRBD1. The CDR3 is made up of 16 amino acids. V trimming: 6 bases; J trimming: 3 bases; junction bases outside the gene matches: 11. From germline, CDR1 is LNHDA and CDR2 SQIVND (reference sequence). In DNA form, the CDR3 reads TGTGCCAGTAGGACGACAGGGATCGGGGACAATCAGCCCCAGCATTTT. Its translation is CASRTTGIGDNQPQHF.

The rearrangement uses TRBV2 and TRBJ1-2; the D gene is possibly TRBD1 (5 bases). V lost 9 bases to trimming and J lost 0 bases, with 20 bases between them. Germline loops: CDR1 SNHLY, CDR2 FYNNEI. The CDR3 is 16 amino acids. The chain's CDR3 is CASFDRGTVTNYGYTF. DNA of the CDR3: TGTGCCAGTTTCGATAGGGGAACCGTAACTAACTATGGCTACACCTTC.

The chain combines TRBV18 with TRBJ2-3; tentative D call: TRBD2 (6 bases). CDR3 length: 15 amino acids. Germline assignment: CDR1 KGHSH and CDR2 LQKENI. With 0 bases removed from V and 14 bases from J, the gap between germline ends came to 21 bases. The chain's CDR3 is CASSPPDGGDRLMYF. The CDR3 DNA reads TGTGCCAGCTCACCACCGGACGGGGGAGACCGACTTATGTATTTT.

The V call is TRBV19, the J call TRBJ2-2; 15 bases agree with TRBD2. Germline loops: CDR1 LNHDA, CDR2 SQIVND (reference sequence). This CDR3 comprises 15 residues. Losses at the gene ends were 5 bases for V and 6 bases for J; bases not matched to a gene: 1. CDR3 bases: TGTGCCAGTAGTTGGACTAGCGGGAGGGCCGGGGAGCTGTTTTTT. This translates into CASSWTSGRAGELFF.

The rearrangement links TRBV7-9 to TRBJ2-1; D is ambiguous. The CDR3 loop spans 11 amino acids. V dropped 5 bases and J dropped 9 bases, with 8 bases sitting between them. Germline V gene data show CDR1 as SEHNR and CDR2 as FQNEAQ (reference sequence). CDR3 nucleotides: TGTGCCAGCAGCGGAGACCCTGAGCAGTTCTTC. It specifies CASSGDPEQFF. Complete variable domain (other parts from reference TRBV7-9 and TRBJ2-1): DTGVSQNPRHKITKRGQNVTFRCDPISEHNRLYWYRQTLGQGPEFLTYFQNEAQLEKSRLLSDRFSAERPKGSFSTLEIQRTEQGDSAMYLCASSGDPEQFFGPGTRLTVL.

The rearrangement links TRBV5-1 to TRBJ2-7; 7 nucleotides agree with TRBD1. The CDR3 length is 14 residues. CDR1 and CDR2 from the germline V gene are SGHRS and YFSETQ. The V segment lost 4 bases and the J segment 3 bases; nucleotides outside the gene matches: 7. The CDR3 region has the DNA TGCGCCAGCAGCACGGGACAGCTACACTACGAGCAGTACTTC. This gives the protein CASSTGQLHYEQYF.

The sample holds one count of this clone. This chain connects TRBV19 to TRBJ1-5; 7 bases are a match to TRBD1. CDR1 is LNHDA and CDR2 is SQIVND in the germline V gene (reference sequence). The V and J ends lost 4 bases and 9 bases, in that order; junction bases with no gene match: 21. CDR3 size: 18 residues. CDR3 amino acids: CASSKRTRRDSWLWPQHF. CDR3 nucleotide sequence: TGTGCCAGTAGTAAACGAACCCGACGGGACAGCTGGTTGTGGCCCCAGCATTTT. The full variable domain, rest sourced from reference TRBV19 and TRBJ1-5, is DGGITQSPKYLFRKEGQNVTLSCEQNLNHDAMYWYRQDPGQGLRLIYYSQIVNDFQKGDIAEGYSVSREKKESFPLTVTSAQKNPTAFYLCASSKRTRRDSWLWPQHFGDGTRLSIL.

The chain links TRBV5-1 to TRBJ1-3; TRBD1 agrees at 8 bases. V shed 3 bases, J shed 8 bases, and the junction held 10 bases outside the gene matches. The CDR3 runs 15 residues. Germline V gives CDR1 SGHRS, CDR2 YFSETQ. The CDR3 is CASSSGGTGQDTIYF. The CDR3 coding sequence is TGCGCCAGCAGCTCAGGGGGGACAGGCCAGGACACCATATATTTT.

The chain recombines TRBV14 with TRBJ2-7; D is uncertain. V lost 4 bases and J lost 0, with 4 bases in between. The CDR3 covers 12 residues. Per the germline V gene, CDR1 is SGHDN and CDR2 is FVKESK. In DNA form, the CDR3 reads TGTGCCAGCAGCCCCTCCTCCTACGAGCAGTACTTC. Protein sequence: CASSPSSYEQYF.

Only one count was recorded for this clone. CDR3 in amino acids: CASSLGTATVNTQYF. The DNA of the CDR3 is TGTGCCAGCAGCTTAGGGACTGCCACGGTAAATACGCAGTATTTT. This chain joins TRBV11-3 and TRBJ2-3, with D perhaps TRBD2 (5 bases). V was clipped by 1 base and J by 7 bases, with 15 bases between them. The CDR3 runs 15 residues. The V gene's germline CDR1 is SGHNT and CDR2 YENEEA.

This clone was detected only once. The chain combines TRBV28 with TRBJ2-3, with TRBD1 identical over 8 bases. The CDR3 is made up of 17 amino acids. The trim removed 2 bases at V and 3 bases at J, leaving 10 bases unmatched. Germline V CDR1 and CDR2: MDHEN, SYDVKM. This CDR3 reads CASSLELSDRVTDTQYF. In nucleotides, the CDR3 is TGTGCCAGCAGTTTAGAACTATCGGACAGGGTAACAGATACGCAGTATTTT.

CDR3 sequence reads: CASSLTTYEQYF. The CDR3 DNA is TGCGCCAGCAGCTTAACCACTTACGAGCAGTACTTC. The chain combines TRBV5-1 with TRBJ2-7; no reliable D call. The CDR3 is 12 amino acids. Germline lookup yields CDR1 SGHRS and CDR2 YFSETQ. The ends were cut back, 2 bases at V and 4 bases at J, with 7 bases in the middle.

V usage is TRBV2 and J usage is TRBJ2-1; 9 bases are a match to TRBD2. Germline CDR1 is SNHLY and CDR2 is FYNNEI. This CDR3 spans 15 amino acids. V was pared by 4 bases and J by 4 bases, with 5 bases of the junction left unmatched. CDR3 sequence reads: CASSVQAGGYNEQFF. The CDR3 bases are TGTGCCAGCAGTGTGCAAGCGGGGGGATACAATGAGCAGTTCTTC.